The sequence of this T cell receptor beta chain was determined in a study of cytomegalovirus exposure and HLA in healthy donors. Regarding the study as a whole: In a later analysis, approximately 15,000 TCR beta sequences were associated with HLA alleles at 0.05 false discovery rate.

Vbeta (60) and Jbeta (13) primers were used in the PCR. Clones were sequenced by immunoSEQ multiplex PCR, and TCRdb holds only the in-frame ones, with some missing. Of under 200,000 clones in the sample, roughly 80% were seen once. As concerns this clone: The antigen is not known.

Material: PBMCs. The TCR sequence derives from a man in his forties in good health and CMV-seronegative.

The CDR3 region has the DNA TGTGCCATCCGGGACAGGGGTAAATATGGCTACACCTTC. The encoded protein is CAIRDRGKYGYTF. J is TRBJ1-2 and V is TRBV10-3; TRBD1 matches at 10 bases. The CDR3 sequence is 13 residues long. In germline, CDR1 is ENHRY, CDR2 SYGVKD. The V gene end was trimmed by 8 bases and the J gene end by 5 bases; junction bases not matched to a gene: 5.